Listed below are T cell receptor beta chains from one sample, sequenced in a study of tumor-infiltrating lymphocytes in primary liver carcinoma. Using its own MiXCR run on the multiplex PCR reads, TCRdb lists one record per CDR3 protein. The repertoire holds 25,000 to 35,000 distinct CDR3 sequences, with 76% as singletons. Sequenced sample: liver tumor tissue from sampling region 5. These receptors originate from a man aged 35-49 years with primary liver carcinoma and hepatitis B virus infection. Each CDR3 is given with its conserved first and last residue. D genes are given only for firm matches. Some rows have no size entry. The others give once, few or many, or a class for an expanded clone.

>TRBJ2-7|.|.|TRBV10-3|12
CVISEEGQEQYF
TGTGTCATCAGTGAAGAAGGGCAAGAGCAGTACTTC
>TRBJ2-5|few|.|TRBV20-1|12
CSAGLIQETQYF
TGCAGTGCTGGTCTGATCCAAGAGACCCAGTACTTC
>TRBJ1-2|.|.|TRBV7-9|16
CTNSPDGRLSQYGYTF
TGTACCAACAGCCCCGATGGCAGGCTGTCCCAGTATGGCTACACCTTC
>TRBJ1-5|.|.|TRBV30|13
CACSTAGGQPQHF
TGTGCCTGTAGTACTGCTGGGGGTCAGCCCCAGCATTTT
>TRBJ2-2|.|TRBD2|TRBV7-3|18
CASSPGGSGRMWSGELFF
TGTGCCAGCAGCCCCGGGGGGAGCGGGAGAATGTGGAGCGGGGAACTGTTTTTT
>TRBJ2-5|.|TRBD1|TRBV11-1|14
CASTPGTGVETQYF
TGTGCCAGCACCCCCGGGACAGGGGTAGAGACCCAGTACTTC
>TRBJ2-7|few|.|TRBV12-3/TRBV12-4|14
CTSKAQQGDYEQYF
TGTACCAGCAAGGCCCAACAGGGAGACTACGAGCAGTACTTC
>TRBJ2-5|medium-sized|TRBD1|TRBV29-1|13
CSVRDSPRETQYF
TGCAGCGTTCGGGACAGTCCTCGGGAGACCCAGTACTTC
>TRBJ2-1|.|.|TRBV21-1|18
CASSKVGLAGSSYSEQLF
TGTGCCAGCAGCAAAGTTGGGCTAGCGGGAAGCTCCTACAGTGAGCAGTTGTTC
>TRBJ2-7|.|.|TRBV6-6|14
CASSYTGSSYEQYF
TGTGCCAGCAGTTACACCGGAAGCTCCTACGAGCAGTACTTC
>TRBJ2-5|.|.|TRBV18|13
CASSQGLHETQYF
TGTGCCAGCTCCCAAGGCCTCCATGAGACCCAATACTTC
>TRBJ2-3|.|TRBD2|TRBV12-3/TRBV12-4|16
CVSSLQGTSGSVGRYF
TGTGTCAGCAGTCTACAAGGGACTAGCGGGAGCGTCGGGCGGTATTTT
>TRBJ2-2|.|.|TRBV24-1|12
CTTSLSPGELFF
TGTACAACCAGTTTATCTCCCGGGGAGCTGTTTTTT
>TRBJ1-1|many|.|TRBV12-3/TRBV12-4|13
CASSHTGITEAFF
TGTGCCAGCAGTCATACAGGGATCACTGAAGCTTTCTTT
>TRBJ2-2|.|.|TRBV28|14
CASRGAWKSGELFF
TGTGCCAGCAGAGGGGCATGGAAGTCCGGGGAGCTGTTTTTT
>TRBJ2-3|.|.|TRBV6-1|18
CASSGPGGRIGGDHPQYF
TGTGCCAGCAGTGGCCCAGGGGGGCGGATAGGGGGCGATCATCCCCAGTATTTT
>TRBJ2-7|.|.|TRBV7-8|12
CVSNSSSYEQYF
TGTGTCAGCAACTCCTCCTCCTACGAGCAGTACTTC
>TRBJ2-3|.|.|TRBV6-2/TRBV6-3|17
CASEKAGELTRTDTQYF
TGTGCCAGTGAAAAAGCTGGAGAGTTAACGAGGACAGATACGCAGTATTTT
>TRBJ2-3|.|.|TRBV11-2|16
CISSRQPINPTNTQYF
TGTATCAGCAGCCGACAACCCATCAACCCCACAAATACGCAGTATTTT
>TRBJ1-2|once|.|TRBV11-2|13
CANSLEANYGYTF
TGTGCCAACAGTTTAGAAGCTAACTATGGCTACACCTTC
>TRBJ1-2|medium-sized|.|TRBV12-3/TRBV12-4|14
CASSFRGSSYGYTF
TGTGCCAGCAGTTTTCGTGGGAGTAGCTATGGCTACACCTTC
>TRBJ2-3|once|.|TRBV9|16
CASSVATGLYTDMQCF
TGTGCCAGCAGCGTAGCTACGGGACTTTACACAGATATGCAGTGTTTT
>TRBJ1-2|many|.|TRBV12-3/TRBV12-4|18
CASSYLRERDDLCYGYTF
TGTGCCAGCAGTTATCTCAGGGAGCGAGACGACCTATGCTATGGCTACACCTTC
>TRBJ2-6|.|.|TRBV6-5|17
CASGYSQGLSGANVLTF
TGTGCCAGCGGTTACTCTCAGGGTTTATCTGGGGCCAATGTCCTGACTTTC
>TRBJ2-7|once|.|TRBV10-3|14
CAINPGSGAYEQYF
TGTGCCATCAATCCCGGATCGGGGGCCTACGAGCAGTACTTC
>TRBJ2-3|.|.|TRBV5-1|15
CANSLTGLTPDTQYF
TGCGCCAACAGCCTAACAGGGTTGACGCCAGATACGCAGTATTTT
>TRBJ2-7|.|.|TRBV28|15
CASSLGGHISYEQYF
TGTGCCAGCAGTTTGGGGGGACATATTTCCTACGAGCAGTACTTC
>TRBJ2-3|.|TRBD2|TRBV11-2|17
CASGLIAGGSNADTQYF
TGTGCCAGCGGCCTAATAGCGGGAGGATCTAACGCAGATACGCAGTATTTT
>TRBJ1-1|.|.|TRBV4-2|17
CASSQEYGRGFWTEAFF
TGTGCTAGTAGCCAAGAGTACGGACGGGGTTTTTGGACTGAAGCTTTCTTT
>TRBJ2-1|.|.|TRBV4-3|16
CTSSPAGQALNIEQFF
TGCACCAGCAGCCCTGCGGGACAAGCGCTGAACATTGAGCAGTTCTTC
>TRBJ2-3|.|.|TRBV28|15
CASSLQGGTTDTQYF
TGTGCCAGCAGCTTACAGGGAGGGACCACAGATACGCAGTATTTT
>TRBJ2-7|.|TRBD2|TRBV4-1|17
CASSPPYGAGEFGEQYF
TGCGCCAGCAGCCCCCCCTATGGCGCGGGAGAGTTCGGCGAGCAGTACTTC
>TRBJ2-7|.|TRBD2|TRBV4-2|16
CGSSQAASGVSYKHYF
TGTGGTAGCAGCCAAGCGGCTAGCGGGGTTTCCTACAAGCACTACTTC
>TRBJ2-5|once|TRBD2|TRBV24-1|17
CATIDSRLAGKRGAQHF
TGTGCCACCATTGATTCTCGACTAGCGGGGAAACGAGGGGCCCAGCACTTC
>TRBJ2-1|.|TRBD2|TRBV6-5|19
CASNSGLAGNLFSYNKQFF
TGTGCCAGCAATTCGGGACTAGCGGGTAACTTATTCTCCTACAATAAGCAGTTCTTC
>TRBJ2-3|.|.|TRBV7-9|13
CASSLSRADTQYF
TGTGCCAGCAGCTTATCGAGAGCAGATACGCAGTATTTT
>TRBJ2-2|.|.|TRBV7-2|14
CASTPSPGTGELFF
TGTGCCAGCACCCCTTCTCCGGGCACCGGGGAGCTGTTTTTT